This paragraph reports one TCR beta chain. Its antigen is as yet unknown. This sample was taken from a study of T cells in Graves' hyperthyroidism and ophthalmopathy. Study-level information: Sampling of peripheral blood happened at initial diagnosis, prior to any treatment. Findings and caveats of the study: Ophthalmopathy stood apart from stable hyperthyroidism in a 13 V-J model. Most clonotypes that expanded in the thyroid above 0.001 also showed up in blood.

From RNA transcripts, TCR beta CDR3 regions were amplified. Researchers ran a first-round RT-PCR on the TCR CDR3 using the HTBI primer set. TCRdb re-analysed the multiplex PCR reads in MiXCR, keeping a single row per CDR3 protein. The profile shows around 500,000 distinct CDR3 sequences, about 16% of them singletons. The CDR3 consists of 18 residues. The germline V gene encodes CDR1 SGHDN and CDR2 FVKESK. V shed 1 base and J 4 bases; nucleotides not matched to a gene: 11. V gene TRBV14 combines with J gene TRBJ2-7, with 12 bases fitting TRBD2. The sequenced sample was blood. The clonotype comes from a woman in her 30s with Graves' ophthalmopathy. The CDR3 sequence: CASSQGTSGTFSAYEQYF. CDR3 DNA: TGTGCCAGCAGCCAAGGGACTAGCGGGACTTTCTCGGCTTACGAGCAGTACTTC.